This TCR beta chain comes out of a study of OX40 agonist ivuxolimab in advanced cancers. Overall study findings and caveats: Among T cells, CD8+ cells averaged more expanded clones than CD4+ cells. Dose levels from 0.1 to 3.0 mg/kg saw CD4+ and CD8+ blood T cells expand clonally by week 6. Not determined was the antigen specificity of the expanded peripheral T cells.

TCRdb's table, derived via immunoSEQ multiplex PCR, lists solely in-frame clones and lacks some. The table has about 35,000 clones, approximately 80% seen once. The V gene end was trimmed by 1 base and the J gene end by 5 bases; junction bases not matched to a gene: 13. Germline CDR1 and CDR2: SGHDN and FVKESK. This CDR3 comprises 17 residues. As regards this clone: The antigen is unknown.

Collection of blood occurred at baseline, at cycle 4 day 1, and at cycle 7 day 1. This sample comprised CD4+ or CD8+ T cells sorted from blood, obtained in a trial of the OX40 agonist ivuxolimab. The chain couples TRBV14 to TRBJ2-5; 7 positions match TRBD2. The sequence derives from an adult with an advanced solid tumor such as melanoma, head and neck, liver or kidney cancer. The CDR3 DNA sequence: TGTGCCAGCAGCCAAGCAGAAGGTCTAGCGGCAGGGGAGACCCAGTACTTC. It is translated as CASSQAEGLAAGETQYF.